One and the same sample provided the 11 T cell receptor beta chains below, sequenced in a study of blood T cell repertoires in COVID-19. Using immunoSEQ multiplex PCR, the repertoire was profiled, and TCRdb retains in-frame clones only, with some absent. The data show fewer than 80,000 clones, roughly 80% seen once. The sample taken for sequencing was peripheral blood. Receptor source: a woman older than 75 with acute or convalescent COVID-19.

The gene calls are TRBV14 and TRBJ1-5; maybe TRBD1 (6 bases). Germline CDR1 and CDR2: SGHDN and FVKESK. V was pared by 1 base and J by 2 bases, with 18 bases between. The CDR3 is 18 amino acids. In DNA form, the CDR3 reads TGTGCCAGCAGCCAAGGGGGGGGCAGGGTTGACGGCAATCAGCCCCAGCATTTT. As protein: CASSQGGGRVDGNQPQHF.

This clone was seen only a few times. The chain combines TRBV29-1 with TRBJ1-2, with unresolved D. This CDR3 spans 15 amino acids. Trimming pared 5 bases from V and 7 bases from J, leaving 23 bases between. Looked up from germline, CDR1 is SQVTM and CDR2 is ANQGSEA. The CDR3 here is CSVRITTTSGSGYTF. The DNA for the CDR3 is TGCAGCGTTAGAATCACGACAACCTCAGGCTCTGGCTACACCTTC.

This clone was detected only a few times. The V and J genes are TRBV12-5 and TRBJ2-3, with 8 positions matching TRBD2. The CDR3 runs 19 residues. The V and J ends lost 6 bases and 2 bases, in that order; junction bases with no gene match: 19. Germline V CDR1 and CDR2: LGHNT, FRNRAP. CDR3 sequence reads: CASGALRWAGGLDTDTQYF. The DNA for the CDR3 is TGTGCTAGTGGCGCCCTCCGATGGGCGGGGGGCCTTGACACAGATACGCAGTATTTT.

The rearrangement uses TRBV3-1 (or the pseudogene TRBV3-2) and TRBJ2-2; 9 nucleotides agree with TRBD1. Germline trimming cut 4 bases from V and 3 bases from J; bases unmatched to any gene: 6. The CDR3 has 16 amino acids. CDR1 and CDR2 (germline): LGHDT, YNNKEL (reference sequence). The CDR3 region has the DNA TGTGCCAGCAGCCGGTACAGGGGGCAAGACACCGGGGAGCTGTTTTTT. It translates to CASSRYRGQDTGELFF.

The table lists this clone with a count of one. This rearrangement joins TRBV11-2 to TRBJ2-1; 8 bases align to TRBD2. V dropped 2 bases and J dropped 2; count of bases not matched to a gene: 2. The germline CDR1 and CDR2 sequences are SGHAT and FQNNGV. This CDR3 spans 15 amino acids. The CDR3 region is CASSLTRGAYNEQFF. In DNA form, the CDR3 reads TGTGCCAGCAGCTTAACGCGGGGGGCCTACAATGAGCAGTTCTTC.

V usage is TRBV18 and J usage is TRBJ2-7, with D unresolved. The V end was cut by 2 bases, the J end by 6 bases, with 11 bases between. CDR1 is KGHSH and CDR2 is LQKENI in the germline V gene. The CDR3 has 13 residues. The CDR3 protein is CASSPSGASEQYF. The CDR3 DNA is TGTGCCAGCTCACCATCCGGAGCCTCCGAGCAGTACTTC.

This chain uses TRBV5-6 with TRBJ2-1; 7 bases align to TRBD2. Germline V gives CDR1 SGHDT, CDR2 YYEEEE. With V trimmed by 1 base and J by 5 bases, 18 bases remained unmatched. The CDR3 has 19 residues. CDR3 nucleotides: TGTGCCAGCAGCTTGCAGGGTCTCGCTAGCGGAGGGAAGGACAATGAGCAGTTCTTC. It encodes CASSLQGLASGGKDNEQFF.

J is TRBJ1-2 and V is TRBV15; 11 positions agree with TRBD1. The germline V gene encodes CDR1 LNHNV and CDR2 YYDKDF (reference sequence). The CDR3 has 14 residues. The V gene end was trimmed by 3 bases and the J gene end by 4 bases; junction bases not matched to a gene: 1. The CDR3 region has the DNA TGTGCCACCAGCAGGGACAGGGGGCTCTATGGCTACACCTTC. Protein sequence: CATSRDRGLYGYTF.

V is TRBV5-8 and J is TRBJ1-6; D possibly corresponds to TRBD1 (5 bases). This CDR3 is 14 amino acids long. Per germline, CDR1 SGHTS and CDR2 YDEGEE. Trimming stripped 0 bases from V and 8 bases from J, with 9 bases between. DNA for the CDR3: TGTGCCAGCAGCTTGGACCCAGGGTATTCACCCCTCCACTTT. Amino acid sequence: CASSLDPGYSPLHF.

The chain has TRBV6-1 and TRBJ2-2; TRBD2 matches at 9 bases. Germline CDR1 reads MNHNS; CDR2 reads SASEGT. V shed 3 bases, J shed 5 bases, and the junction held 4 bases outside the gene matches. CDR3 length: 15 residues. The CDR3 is CASSERGGHTGELFF. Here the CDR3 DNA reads TGTGCCAGCAGTGAGCGGGGGGGCCATACCGGGGAGCTGTTTTTT.

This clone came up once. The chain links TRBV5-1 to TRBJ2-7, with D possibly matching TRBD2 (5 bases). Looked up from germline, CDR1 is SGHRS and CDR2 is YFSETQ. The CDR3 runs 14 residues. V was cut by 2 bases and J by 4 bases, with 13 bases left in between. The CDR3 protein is CASSFTLRGYEQYF. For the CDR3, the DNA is TGCGCCAGCAGCTTTACCCTCAGAGGGTACGAGCAGTACTTC.